The T cell receptor beta chain described here comes from a study of monozygotic twins with inflammatory bowel disease (dated by TCRdb to the late 2010s). Regarding the study in general: A total of approximately 28 monozygotic twin pairs were included in the full study, comprising nine German pairs (four IBD-concordant, five IBD-discordant) and 19 IBD-discordant Danish pairs. Within discordant pairs, disease-associated traits were sought mainly by comparing IBD patients with their genetically identical healthy co-twins. Each individual had, on average, about 151 000 unique TCRalpha sequences and 181 000 unique TCRbeta sequences available for analysis. Findings and caveats that apply to the study as a whole: The analysis was unable to tell apart different T cell subtypes. Concordant and discordant twins showed no difference in repertoire similarity, possibly because of limited statistical power. A decrease in TCRbeta repertoire diversity, as measured by inverse Simpson index, was observed in IBD patients compared with their healthy co-twins. Compared with healthy twins, IBD patients had fewer clonotypes in common with other individuals, a difference most pronounced in patients showing signs of disease activity. Background noise and inter-individual variability may have been introduced into the repertoires by the differing immunosuppressive treatments among patients. No single strong signal or clonotype linked to IBD turned up in the results, so the idea that one exists was not supported.

CDR1 and CDR2, per the germline V gene (reference sequence), are LGHDT and YNNKEL. The CDR3 measures 15 amino acids from cysteine to phenylalanine. Nucleotide data are not available. From each donor, an approximately 2.3 ml peripheral blood sample was collected into PAXgene tubes and kept at -80 degrees C. Total RNA was isolated from whole blood with the PAXgene blood miRNA kit on an automated QIAcube, without T cell sorting. Peripheral blood from monozygotic twin pairs, either concordant or discordant for inflammatory bowel disease, underwent deep TCRalpha and TCRbeta repertoire profiling that used unique molecular barcoding. For every twin pair, smoking habits were documented, and each individual was categorised as a current, former or never smoker. Libraries were constructed by 5' RACE. Each TCR library was prepared from about 3.5 ug of total RNA. cDNA was synthesized with SMARTScribe reverse transcriptase in eight separate reactions per sample. During cDNA synthesis, unique molecular identifiers containing a 6-nucleotide sample barcode were introduced by template switching. Two nested PCRs of approximately 16 and 10 cycles amplified the TCRalpha and TCRbeta cDNA, and bead purification followed each PCR. Before amplification, the cDNA was treated with uracil DNA-glycosylase and purified using the QIAquick PCR purification kit. In the second PCR, Illumina TruSeq-compatible adapters and sample-specific barcodes were added. Library quality and concentration were checked on TapeStation and Qubit, and libraries were pooled at about 4.9 ng each. The pooled libraries were sequenced with 2 x 100 bp reads and custom sequencing primers on an Illumina HiSeq2500 single-index Rapid Run. The original methods were these. UMI-based consensus assembly with MiGEC version 1.2.6 was used to correct PCR and sequencing errors. V(D)J alignment, clonotype assembly and CDR3 extraction were performed with MiXCR version 2.1.1. Normalisation of gene usage, clonotype sharing and MAIT/NKT TCR abundance was achieved by analysing the top 1000, 10 000 and 20 000 clonotypes per sample. Diversity was computed as the inverse Simpson index with the vegan R package after downsampling to 27 000 UMIs. Statistical testing used paired Mann-Whitney U tests on the discordant twin pairs and applied Benjamini-Hochberg correction for multiple testing. TCRdb reprocessed the reads, reporting each CDR3 protein sequence once and no DNA. The V and J calls shown here were made by TCRdb, not taken from the authors' results. The record for this sample contains approximately 300,000 distinct CDR3 sequences. The ten largest clones represent over 5% of the sample.

About this clonotype: This clone's antigen is unknown.

Sequencing was carried out using blood. The TCR sequence derives from a human donor with ulcerative colitis or Crohn's disease, or a healthy co-twin of an affected twin (not recorded which). The chain is assembled from TRBV3-1 and TRBJ1-1; TCRdb designates TRBD1, a call that cannot be tested without DNA. The CDR3 here reads CASSQDGMGQAGAFF.